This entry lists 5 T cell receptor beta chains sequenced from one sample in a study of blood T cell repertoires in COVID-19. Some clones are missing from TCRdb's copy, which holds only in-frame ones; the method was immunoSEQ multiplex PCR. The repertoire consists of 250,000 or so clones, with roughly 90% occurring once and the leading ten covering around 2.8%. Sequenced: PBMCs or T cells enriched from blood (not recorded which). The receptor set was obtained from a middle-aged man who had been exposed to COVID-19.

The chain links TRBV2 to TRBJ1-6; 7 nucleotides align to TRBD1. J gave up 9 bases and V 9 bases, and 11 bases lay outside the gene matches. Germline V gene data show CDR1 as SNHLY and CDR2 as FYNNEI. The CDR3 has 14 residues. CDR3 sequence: CASDRAPQVSPLHF. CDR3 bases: TGTGCCAGTGACAGGGCACCCCAAGTTTCACCCCTCCACTTT.

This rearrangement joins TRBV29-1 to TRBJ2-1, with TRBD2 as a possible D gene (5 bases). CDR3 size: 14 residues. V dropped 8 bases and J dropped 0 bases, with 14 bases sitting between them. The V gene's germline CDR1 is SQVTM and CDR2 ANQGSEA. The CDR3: CSSEGGLSYNEQFF. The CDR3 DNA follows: TGCAGCAGTGAGGGCGGCCTCTCCTACAATGAGCAGTTCTTC.

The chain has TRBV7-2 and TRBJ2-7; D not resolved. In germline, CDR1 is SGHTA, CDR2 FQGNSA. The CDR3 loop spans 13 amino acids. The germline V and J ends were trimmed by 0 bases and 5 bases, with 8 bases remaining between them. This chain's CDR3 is CASSLARGNEQYF. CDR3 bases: TGTGCCAGCAGCTTAGCGCGAGGAAACGAGCAGTACTTC. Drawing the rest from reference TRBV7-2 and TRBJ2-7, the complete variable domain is GAGVSQSPSNKVTEKGKDVELRCDPISGHTALYWYRQSLGQGLEFLIYFQGNSAPDKSGLPSDRFSAERTGGSVSTLTIQRTQQEDSAVYLCASSLARGNEQYFGPGTRLTVT.

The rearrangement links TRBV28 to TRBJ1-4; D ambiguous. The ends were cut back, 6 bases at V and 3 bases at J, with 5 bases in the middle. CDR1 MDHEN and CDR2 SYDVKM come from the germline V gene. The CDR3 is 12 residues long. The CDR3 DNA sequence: TGTGCCAGCAGCACATCTAATGAAAAACTGTTTTTT. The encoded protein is CASSTSNEKLFF.

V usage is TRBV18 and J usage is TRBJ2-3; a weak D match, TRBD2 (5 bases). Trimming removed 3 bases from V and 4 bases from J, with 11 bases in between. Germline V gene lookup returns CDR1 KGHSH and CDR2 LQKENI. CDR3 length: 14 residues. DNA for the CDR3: TGTGCCAGCTCACCGCCTAGCAGCCCAGATACGCAGTATTTT. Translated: CASSPPSSPDTQYF.